Detailed here is one T cell receptor beta chain. The PCR contained 60 Vbeta and 13 Jbeta primers. The table came from immunoSEQ multiplex PCR; TCRdb's copy has only in-frame clones and leaves some out. The data show roughly 83,000 clones, with just under 75% seen just once and around 4.2% held by the top ten. This entry comes from a study of cytomegalovirus exposure and HLA in healthy donors. Germline V CDR1 and CDR2: SGHAT, FQNNGV. The CDR3 totals 11 residues. Sequencing was carried out using PBMCs. This clonotype was sampled from a man in his sixties in good health and CMV-seronegative. The genes are TRBV11-2 and TRBJ2-5; D remains unclear. Near its end, the DNA agrees better with TRBJ2-7, so the J call may be wrong. The chain's CDR3 is CASSLAYEQYF. In DNA form, the CDR3 reads TGTGCCAGCAGCTTAGCGTACGAGCAGTACTTC.